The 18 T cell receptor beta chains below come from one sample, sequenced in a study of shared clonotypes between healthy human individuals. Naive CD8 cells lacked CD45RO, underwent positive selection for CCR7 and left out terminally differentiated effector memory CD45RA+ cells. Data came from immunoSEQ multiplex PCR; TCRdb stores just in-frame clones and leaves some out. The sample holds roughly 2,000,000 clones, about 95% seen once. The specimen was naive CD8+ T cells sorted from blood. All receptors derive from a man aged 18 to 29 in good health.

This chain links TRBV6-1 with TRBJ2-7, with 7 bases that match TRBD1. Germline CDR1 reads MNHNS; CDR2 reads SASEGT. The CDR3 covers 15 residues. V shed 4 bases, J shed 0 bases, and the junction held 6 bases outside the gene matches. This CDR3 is CASSVARDSSYEQYF. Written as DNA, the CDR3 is TGTGCCAGCAGTGTGGCCCGGGACAGCTCCTACGAGCAGTACTTC.

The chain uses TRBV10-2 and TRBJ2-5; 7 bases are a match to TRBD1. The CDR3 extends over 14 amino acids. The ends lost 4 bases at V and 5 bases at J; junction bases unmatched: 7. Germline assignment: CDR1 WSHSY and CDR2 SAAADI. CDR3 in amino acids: CASSGQGEDETQYF. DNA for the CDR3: TGCGCCAGCAGTGGACAGGGAGAAGACGAGACCCAGTACTTC.

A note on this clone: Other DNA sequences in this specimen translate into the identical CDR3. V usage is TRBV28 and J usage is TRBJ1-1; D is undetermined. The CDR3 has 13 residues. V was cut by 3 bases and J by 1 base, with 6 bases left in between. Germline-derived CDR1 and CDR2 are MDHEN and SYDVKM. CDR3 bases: TGTGCCAGCAGTTTTCGCCCGAACACTGAAGCTTTCTTT. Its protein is CASSFRPNTEAFF.

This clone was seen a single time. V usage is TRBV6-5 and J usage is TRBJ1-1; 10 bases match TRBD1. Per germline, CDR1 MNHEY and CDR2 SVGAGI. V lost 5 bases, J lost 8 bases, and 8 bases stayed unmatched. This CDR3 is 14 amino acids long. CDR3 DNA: TGTGCCAGCAGTCCCCCCGGGACAGGGGCCGAAGCTTTCTTT. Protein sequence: CASSPPGTGAEAFF.

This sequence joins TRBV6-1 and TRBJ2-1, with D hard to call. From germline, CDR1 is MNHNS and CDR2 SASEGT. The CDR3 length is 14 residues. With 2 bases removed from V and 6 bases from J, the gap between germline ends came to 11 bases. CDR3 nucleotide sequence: TGTGCCAGCAGTGAAAGGCCTCGAGGCAATGAGCAGTTCTTC. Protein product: CASSERPRGNEQFF.

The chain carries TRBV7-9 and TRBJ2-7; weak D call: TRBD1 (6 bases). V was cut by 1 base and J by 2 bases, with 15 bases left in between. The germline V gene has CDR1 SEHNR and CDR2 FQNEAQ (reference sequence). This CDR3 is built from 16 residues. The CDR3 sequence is CASSLEVGDKTYEQYF. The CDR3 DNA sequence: TGTGCCAGCAGCTTAGAGGTTGGGGACAAAACCTACGAGCAGTACTTC. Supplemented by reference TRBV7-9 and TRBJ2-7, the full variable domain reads DTGVSQNPRHKITKRGQNVTFRCDPISEHNRLYWYRQTLGQGPEFLTYFQNEAQLEKSRLLSDRFSAERPKGSFSTLEIQRTEQGDSAMYLCASSLEVGDKTYEQYFGPGTRLTVT.

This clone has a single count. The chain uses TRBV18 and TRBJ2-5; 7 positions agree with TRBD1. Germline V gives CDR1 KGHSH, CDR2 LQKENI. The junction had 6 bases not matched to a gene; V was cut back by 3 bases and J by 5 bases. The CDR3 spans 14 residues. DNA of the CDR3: TGTGCCAGCTCACCCTCGACAGGGTTGGAGACCCAGTACTTC. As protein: CASSPSTGLETQYF.

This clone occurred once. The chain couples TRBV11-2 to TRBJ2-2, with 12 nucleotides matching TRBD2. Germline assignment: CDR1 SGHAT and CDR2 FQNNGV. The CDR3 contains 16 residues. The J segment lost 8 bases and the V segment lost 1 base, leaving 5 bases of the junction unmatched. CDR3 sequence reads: CASSLGGLAGSGELFF. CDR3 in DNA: TGTGCCAGCAGCTTAGGGGGACTAGCGGGTTCTGGGGAGCTGTTTTTT.

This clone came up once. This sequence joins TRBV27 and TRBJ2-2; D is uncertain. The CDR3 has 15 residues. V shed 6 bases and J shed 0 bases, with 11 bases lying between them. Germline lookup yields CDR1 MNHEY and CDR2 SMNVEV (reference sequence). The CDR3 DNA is TGTGCCAGCAGCCTGACGTTCGCGAACACCGGGGAGCTGTTTTTT. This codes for CASSLTFANTGELFF.

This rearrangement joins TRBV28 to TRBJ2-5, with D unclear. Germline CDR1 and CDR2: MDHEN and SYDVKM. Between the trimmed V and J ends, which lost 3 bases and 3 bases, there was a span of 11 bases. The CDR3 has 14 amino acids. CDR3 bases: TGTGCCAGCAGTTTGTTTGGTGATGAAGAGACCCAGTACTTC. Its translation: CASSLFGDEETQYF.

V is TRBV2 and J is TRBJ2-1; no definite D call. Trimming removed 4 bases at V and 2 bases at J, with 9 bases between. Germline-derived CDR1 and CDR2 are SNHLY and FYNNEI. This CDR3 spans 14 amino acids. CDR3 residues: CASSGLTTYNEQFF. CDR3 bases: TGTGCCAGCAGTGGACTTACCACCTACAATGAGCAGTTCTTC. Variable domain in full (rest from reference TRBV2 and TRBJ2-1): EPEVTQTPSHQVTQMGQEVILRCVPISNHLYFYWYRQILGQKVEFLVSFYNNEISEKSEIFDDQFSVERPDGSNFTLKIRSTKLEDSAMYFCASSGLTTYNEQFFGPGTRLTVL.

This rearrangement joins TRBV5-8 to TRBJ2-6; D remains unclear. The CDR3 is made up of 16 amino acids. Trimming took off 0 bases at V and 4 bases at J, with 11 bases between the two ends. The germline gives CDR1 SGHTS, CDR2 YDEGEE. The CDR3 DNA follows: TGTGCCAGCAGCTTGGAGTCTCTCTGGGGGGCCAACGTCCTGACTTTC. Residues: CASSLESLWGANVLTF.

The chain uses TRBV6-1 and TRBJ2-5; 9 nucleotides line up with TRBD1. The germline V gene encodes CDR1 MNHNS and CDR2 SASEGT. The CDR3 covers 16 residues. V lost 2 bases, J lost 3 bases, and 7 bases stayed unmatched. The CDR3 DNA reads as TGTGCCAGCAGTGAAATGGAACAGGGGGCGGAAGAGACCCAGTACTTC. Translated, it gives CASSEMEQGAEETQYF.

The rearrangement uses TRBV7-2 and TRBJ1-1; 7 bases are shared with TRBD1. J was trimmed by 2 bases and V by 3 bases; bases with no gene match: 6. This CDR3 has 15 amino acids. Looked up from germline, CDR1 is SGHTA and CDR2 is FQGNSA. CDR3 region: CASSFLQGSNTEAFF. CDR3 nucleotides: TGTGCCAGCAGCTTCTTACAGGGGAGTAACACTGAAGCTTTCTTT.

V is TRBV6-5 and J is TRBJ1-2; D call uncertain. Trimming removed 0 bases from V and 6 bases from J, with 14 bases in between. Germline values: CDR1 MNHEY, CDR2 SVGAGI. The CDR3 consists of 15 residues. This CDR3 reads CASSYSNGVSDGYTF. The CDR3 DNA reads TGTGCCAGCAGTTACTCGAATGGGGTTAGCGATGGCTACACCTTC.

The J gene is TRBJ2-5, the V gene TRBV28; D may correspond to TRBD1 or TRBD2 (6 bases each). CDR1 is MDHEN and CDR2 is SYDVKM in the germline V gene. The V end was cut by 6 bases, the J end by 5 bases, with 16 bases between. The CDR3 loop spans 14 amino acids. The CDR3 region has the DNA TGTGCCAGCAGCTCTATTTCGGGGGCGGAGACCCAGTACTTC. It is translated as CASSSISGAETQYF.

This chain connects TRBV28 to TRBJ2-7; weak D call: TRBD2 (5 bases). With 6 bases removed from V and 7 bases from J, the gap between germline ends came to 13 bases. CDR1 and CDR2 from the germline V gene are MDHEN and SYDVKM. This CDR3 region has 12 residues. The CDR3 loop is CASSGVPLEQYF. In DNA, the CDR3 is TGTGCCAGCAGCGGGGTGCCCCTGGAGCAGTACTTC. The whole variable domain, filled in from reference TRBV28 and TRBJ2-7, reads DVKVTQSSRYLVKRTGEKVFLECVQDMDHENMFWYRQDPGLGLRLIYFSYDVKMKEKGDIPEGYSVSREKKERFSLILESASTNQTSMYLCASSGVPLEQYFGPGTRLTVT.

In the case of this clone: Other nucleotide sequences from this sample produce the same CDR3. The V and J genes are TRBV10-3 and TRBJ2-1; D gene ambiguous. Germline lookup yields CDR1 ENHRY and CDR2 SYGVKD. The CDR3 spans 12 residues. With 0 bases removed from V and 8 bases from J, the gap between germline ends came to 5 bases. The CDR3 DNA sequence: TGTGCCATCAGTGAGTCCGTCGATGAGCAGTTCTTC. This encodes CAISESVDEQFF.